This TCR beta chain was obtained from a study of OX40 agonist ivuxolimab in advanced cancers. Context from the whole study: Ivuxolimab was an agonistic, fully human IgG2 monoclonal antibody directed against OX40 (CD134), a costimulatory receptor. Intravenous ivuxolimab was administered to patients every 2 weeks at six dose levels: 0.01, 0.1, 0.3, 1.5, 3 and 10 mg/kg. Of the approximately 50 patients in dose escalation, some 19 had hepatocellular carcinoma, about 15 had melanoma, 9 had renal cell carcinoma and 9 had head and neck cancer. The dose-escalation cohort was about 86% male with a mean age of about 54 years, ranging from 23 to 79. Prior anti-PD-1, anti-PD-L1 or anti-CTLA-4 therapy was permitted, and checkpoint inhibitors had been received by around 39% of dose-escalation patients. Partial responses were achieved by three dose-escalation patients, of whom one had hepatocellular carcinoma and two had cutaneous melanoma. Peripheral TCRbeta sequencing aimed to test whether ivuxolimab altered TCR sequence diversity and caused clonal T-cell expansion. The paper covers the monotherapy dose-escalation part of the phase I ivuxolimab trial, which included N ≈ 50 patients. What the work shows at the level of the full study, not this receptor alone: At doses from 0.1 to 3.0 mg/kg, clonal expansion was seen in both CD4+ and CD8+ blood T cells between baseline and week 6. Low levels of normalized T-cell clonal expansion were also seen in some patients who did not respond. Partial responders in the 0.1-3.0 mg/kg groups had among the lowest normalized peripheral clonal expansion, especially among CD8+ T cells. The antigen specificity of the clonally expanded peripheral T cells was not determined. After ivuxolimab, CD8+ T cells had more expanded clones than CD4+ T cells on average.

To sequence the TCRbeta CDR3 region, genomic DNA was isolated from the sorted cells. TCRbeta CDR3 regions were sequenced using the immunoSEQ Assay. TCRdb limited this immuneACCESS table to in-frame rearrangements with V and J called. A share of clones is missing; checked studies link under half to unresolved V genes, and the rest is unexplained. This sample comprises just over 60,000 clones, approximately 92% of them detected only once. 0.62% of the sample is in the top ten clones. The trial excluded patients who had a history of autoimmune disease or were on systemic immunosuppression. In every dose cohort, peripheral blood was drawn for TCR sequencing at baseline, cycle 4 day 1, and cycle 7 day 1. The samples were drawn from a first-in-human, open-label, multicenter phase I dose-escalation trial of ivuxolimab. Adults with locally advanced or metastatic melanoma, renal cell, hepatocellular, or head and neck squamous cell carcinoma were enrolled in the trial. Before TCR sequencing, CD4+ and CD8+ T cells were separately sorted from peripheral blood.

Note on this clone: Its antigen is still unknown. No base quality values were provided; no much bigger clone lies one nucleotide off.

From the cysteine up to the phenylalanine, the CDR3 has a length of 15 residues. The read is trimmed to its CDR3 DNA, 45 bases read in frame from base 1. Taken from the germline V gene, the CDR1 and CDR2 loops are MGHDK and SYGVNS. Trimming costs V 6 bases and J 7 bases, and their ends lie 16 bases apart. The sequence derives from an adult with an advanced solid tumor such as melanoma, head and neck, liver or kidney cancer. Source: CD4+ or CD8+ T cells sorted from blood, taken in a trial of the OX40 agonist ivuxolimab. The chain couples TRBV25-1 to TRBJ1-6, with the D gene not clear enough to name. The nucleotide sequence reads as follows: TGTGCCAGCAGAGAAATCGGGTACAGAAATTCACCCCTCCACTTT. Its amino acids are CASREIGYRNSPLHF.